The present T cell receptor beta chain was sequenced within a study of graft-versus-host responses after intestinal transplantation. Background on the study: Grafts were multivisceral, liver-intestinal, or isolated intestinal. Once they had received anti-thymocyte globulin induction, all recipients took tacrolimus and steroids for two to three years.

General study results and limits: Peak levels of circulating GvH clones tracked with early post-transplant HvG declines.

Libraries were prepared by immunoSEQ multiplex PCR; TCRdb keeps only in-frame clonotypes and omits some of them. The sample carries about 110,000 clones, over 85% recorded once. Comment on this clone: What it binds is unknown.

The receptor was isolated from a human donor who received an intestinal transplant. Here the sequenced sample was unstimulated CD8+ T cells sorted from spleen or lymph node cells, taken before intestinal transplant.

The CDR3 here is CASSWSGENTEAFF. The CDR3 DNA reads as TGCGCCAGCAGCTGGAGTGGGGAGAACACTGAAGCTTTCTTT. The chain links TRBV5-1 to TRBJ1-1; no clear D. Germline CDR1 reads SGHRS; CDR2 reads YFSETQ. The V and J ends lost 3 bases and 1 base respectively, with 10 bases between them. The CDR3 totals 14 residues.